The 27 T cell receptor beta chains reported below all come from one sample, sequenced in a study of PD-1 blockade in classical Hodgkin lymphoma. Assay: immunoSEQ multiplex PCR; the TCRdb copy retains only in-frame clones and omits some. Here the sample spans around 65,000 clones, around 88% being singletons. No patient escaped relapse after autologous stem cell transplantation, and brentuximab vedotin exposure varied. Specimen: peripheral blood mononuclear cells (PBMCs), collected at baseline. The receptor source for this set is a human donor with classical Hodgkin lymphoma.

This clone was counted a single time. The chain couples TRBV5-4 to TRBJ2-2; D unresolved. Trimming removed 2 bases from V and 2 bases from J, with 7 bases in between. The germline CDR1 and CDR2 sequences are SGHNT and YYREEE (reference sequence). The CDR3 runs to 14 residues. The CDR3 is CASSLEKNTGELFF. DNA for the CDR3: TGTGCCAGCAGCTTAGAGAAAAACACCGGGGAGCTGTTTTTT.

The chain's CDR3 is CASSKADRVPYEQYF. CDR3 nucleotide sequence: TGTGCCAGCAGTAAGGCCGACAGGGTTCCCTACGAGCAGTACTTC. V gene TRBV28 combines with J gene TRBJ2-7, with 7 bases aligning to TRBD1. Germline lookup yields CDR1 MDHEN and CDR2 SYDVKM. This CDR3 comprises 15 residues. J was trimmed by 2 bases and V by 5 bases; bases with no gene match: 9.

CDR3 loop: CASSGRGWYGTDTQYF. The DNA of the CDR3 is TGTGCCAGCAGCGGACGGGGGTGGTATGGCACAGATACGCAGTATTTT. This rearrangement joins TRBV9 to TRBJ2-3, with a weak D call TRBD2 (6 bases). V was pared by 3 bases and J by 1 base, with 15 bases between. The CDR3 consists of 16 residues. Germline lookup yields CDR1 SGDLS and CDR2 YYNGEE.

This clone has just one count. DNA of the CDR3: TGTGCCAGCAGCTTTGGACAGGCTGGGGGTGAAGCTTTCTTT. Its protein is CASSFGQAGGEAFF. The chain uses TRBV7-8 and TRBJ1-1, with 7 bases fitting TRBD1. After removal of 3 bases from V and 7 bases from J, the junction contained 8 bases not matched to a gene. The germline CDR1 and CDR2 sequences are SGHVS and FQNEAQ. The CDR3 covers 14 residues.

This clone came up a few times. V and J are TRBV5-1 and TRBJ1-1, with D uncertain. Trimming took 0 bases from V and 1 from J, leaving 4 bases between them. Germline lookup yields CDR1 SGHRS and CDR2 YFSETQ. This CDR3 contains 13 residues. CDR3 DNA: TGCGCCAGCAGCTTGGTCTGGAACACTGAAGCTTTCTTT. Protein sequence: CASSLVWNTEAFF.

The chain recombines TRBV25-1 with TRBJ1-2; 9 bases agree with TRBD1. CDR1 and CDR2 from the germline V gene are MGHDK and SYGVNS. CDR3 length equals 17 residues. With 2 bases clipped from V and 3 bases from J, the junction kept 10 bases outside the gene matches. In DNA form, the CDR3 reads TGTGCCAGCAGTGAACCGGGACAGGGCGGTCGTGACTATGGCTACACCTTC. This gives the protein CASSEPGQGGRDYGYTF.

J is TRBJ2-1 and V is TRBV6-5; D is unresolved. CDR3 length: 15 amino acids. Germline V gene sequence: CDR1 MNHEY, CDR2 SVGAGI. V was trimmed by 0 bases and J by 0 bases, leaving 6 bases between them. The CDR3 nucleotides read TGTGCCAGCAGTTACTCAGGAGCCTCCTACAATGAGCAGTTCTTC. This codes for CASSYSGASYNEQFF.

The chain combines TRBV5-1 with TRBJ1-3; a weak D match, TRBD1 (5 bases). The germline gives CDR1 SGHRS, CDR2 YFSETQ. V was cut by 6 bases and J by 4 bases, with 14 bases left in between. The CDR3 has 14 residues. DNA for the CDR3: TGCGCCAGCAACCCTAGGGGAGACGGAAACACCATATATTTT. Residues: CASNPRGDGNTIYF.

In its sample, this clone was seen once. CDR3 protein: CASSLLAGGVDTQYF. CDR3 nucleotides: TGTGCCAGCAGCTTGTTAGCGGGGGGGGTCGATACGCAGTATTTT. The rearrangement uses TRBV7-2 and TRBJ2-3, with 11 bases identical to TRBD2. V lost 3 bases and J lost 6; bases outside the gene matches: 5. This CDR3 spans 15 amino acids. Germline CDR1 SGHTA, CDR2 FQGNSA.

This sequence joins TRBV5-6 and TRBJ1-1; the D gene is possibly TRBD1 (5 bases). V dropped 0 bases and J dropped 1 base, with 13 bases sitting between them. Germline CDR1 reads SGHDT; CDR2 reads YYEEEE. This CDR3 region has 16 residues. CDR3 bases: TGTGCCAGCAGCTTGGAGGTTAGGGGCGCGAACACTGAAGCTTTCTTT. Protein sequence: CASSLEVRGANTEAFF.

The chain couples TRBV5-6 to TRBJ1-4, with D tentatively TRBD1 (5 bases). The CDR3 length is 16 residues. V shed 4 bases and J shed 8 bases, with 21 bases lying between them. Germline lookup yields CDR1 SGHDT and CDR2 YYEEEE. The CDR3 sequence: CASSPDPAGGEEKLFF. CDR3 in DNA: TGTGCCAGCAGCCCCGACCCCGCGGGGGGTGAAGAAAAACTGTTTTTT.

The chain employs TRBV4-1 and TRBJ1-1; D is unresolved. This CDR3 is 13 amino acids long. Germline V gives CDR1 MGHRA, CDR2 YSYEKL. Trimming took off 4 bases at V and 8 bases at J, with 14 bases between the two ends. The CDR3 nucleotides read TGCGCCAGCAGCCGAATGGAGCTCTCGGAAGCTTTCTTT. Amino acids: CASSRMELSEAFF.

In DNA, the CDR3 is TGTGCCAGCAGCCCTAATCTCGGCTTGAACACTGAAGCTTTCTTT. Translation: CASSPNLGLNTEAFF. This chain joins TRBV11-2 and TRBJ1-1, with unresolved D. With 5 bases removed from V and 0 bases from J, the gap between germline ends came to 13 bases. Per germline, CDR1 SGHAT and CDR2 FQNNGV. The CDR3 is 15 residues long. The full variable domain, its missing parts supplied by reference TRBV11-2 and TRBJ1-1, is EAGVAQSPRYKIIEKRQSVAFWCNPISGHATLYWYQQILGQGPKLLIQFQNNGVVDDSQLPKDRFSAERLKGVDSTLKIQPAKLEDSAVYLCASSPNLGLNTEAFFGQGTRLTVV.

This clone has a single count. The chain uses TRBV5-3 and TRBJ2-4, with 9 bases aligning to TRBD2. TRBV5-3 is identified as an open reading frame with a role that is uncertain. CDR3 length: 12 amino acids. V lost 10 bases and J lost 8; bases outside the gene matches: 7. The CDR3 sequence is CAWRGGRDIQYF. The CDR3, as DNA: TGTGCCTGGCGGGGGGGCCGAGACATTCAGTACTTC.

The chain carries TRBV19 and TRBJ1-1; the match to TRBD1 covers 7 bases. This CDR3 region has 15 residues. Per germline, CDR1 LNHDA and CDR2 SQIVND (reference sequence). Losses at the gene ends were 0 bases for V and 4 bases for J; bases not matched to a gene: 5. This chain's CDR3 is CASSIERGRATEAFF. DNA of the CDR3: TGTGCCAGTAGTATAGAGAGGGGGCGGGCCACTGAAGCTTTCTTT. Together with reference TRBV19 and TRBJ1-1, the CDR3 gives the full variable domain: DGGITQSPKYLFRKEGQNVTLSCEQNLNHDAMYWYRQDPGQGLRLIYYSQIVNDFQKGDIAEGYSVSREKKESFPLTVTSAQKNPTAFYLCASSIERGRATEAFFGQGTRLTVV.

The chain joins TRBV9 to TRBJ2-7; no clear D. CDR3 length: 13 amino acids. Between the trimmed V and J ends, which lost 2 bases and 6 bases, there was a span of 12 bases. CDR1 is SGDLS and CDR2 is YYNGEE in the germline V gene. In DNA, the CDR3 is TGTGCCAGCAGCGTGGAAGGGTTAACCGAGCAGTACTTC. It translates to CASSVEGLTEQYF.

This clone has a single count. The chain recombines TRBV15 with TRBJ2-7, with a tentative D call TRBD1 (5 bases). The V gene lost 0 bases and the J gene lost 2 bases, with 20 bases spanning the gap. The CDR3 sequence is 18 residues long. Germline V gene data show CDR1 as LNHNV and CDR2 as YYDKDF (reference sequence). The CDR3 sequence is CATSRDFVLWGPPYEQYF. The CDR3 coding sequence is TGTGCCACCAGCAGAGATTTTGTTCTTTGGGGCCCACCCTACGAGCAGTACTTC.

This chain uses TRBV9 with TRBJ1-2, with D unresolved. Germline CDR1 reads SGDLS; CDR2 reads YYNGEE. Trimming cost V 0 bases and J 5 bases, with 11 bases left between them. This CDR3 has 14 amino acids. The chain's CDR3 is CASSVGTAQYGYTF. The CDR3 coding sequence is TGTGCCAGCAGCGTAGGAACAGCGCAATATGGCTACACCTTC.

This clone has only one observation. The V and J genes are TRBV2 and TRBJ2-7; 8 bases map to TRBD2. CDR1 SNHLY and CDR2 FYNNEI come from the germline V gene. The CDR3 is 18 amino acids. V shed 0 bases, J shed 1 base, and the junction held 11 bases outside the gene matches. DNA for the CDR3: TGTGCCAGCAGTGAAGCGCTTTCTGAGCGGGGGCTTTCCTACGAGCAGTACTTC. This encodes CASSEALSERGLSYEQYF.

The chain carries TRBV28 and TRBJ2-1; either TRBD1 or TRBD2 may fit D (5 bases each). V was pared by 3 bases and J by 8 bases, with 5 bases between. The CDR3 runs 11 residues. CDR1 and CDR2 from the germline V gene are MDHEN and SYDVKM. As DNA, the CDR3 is TGTGCCAGCAGTTTGGGGGATGAGCAGTTCTTC. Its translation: CASSLGDEQFF.

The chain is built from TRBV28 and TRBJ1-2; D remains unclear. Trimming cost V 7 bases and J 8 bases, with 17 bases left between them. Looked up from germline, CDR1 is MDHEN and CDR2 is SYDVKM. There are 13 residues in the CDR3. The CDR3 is CASTILLTMGYTF. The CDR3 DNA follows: TGTGCCAGCACGATCTTGCTAACTATGGGCTACACCTTC.

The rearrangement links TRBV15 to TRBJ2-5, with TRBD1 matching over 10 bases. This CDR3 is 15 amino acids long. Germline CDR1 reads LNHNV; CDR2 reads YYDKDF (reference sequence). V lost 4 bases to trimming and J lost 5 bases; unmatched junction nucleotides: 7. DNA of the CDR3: TGTGCCACCAGCATCGGGACAGGGGAGCAGGAGACCCAGTACTTC. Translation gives CATSIGTGEQETQYF.

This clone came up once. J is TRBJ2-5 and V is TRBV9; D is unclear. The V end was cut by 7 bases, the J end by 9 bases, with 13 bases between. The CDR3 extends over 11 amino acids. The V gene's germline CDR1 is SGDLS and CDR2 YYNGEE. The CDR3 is CASGVGSAQYF. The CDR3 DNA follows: TGTGCCAGCGGGGTTGGGTCGGCCCAGTACTTC.

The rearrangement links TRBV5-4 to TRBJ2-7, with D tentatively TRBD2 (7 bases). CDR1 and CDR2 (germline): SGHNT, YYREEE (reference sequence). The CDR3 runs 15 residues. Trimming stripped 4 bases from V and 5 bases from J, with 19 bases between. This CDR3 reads CASSPEGGALHEQYF. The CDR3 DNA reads TGTGCCAGCAGCCCGGAGGGGGGGGCCCTACACGAGCAGTACTTC.

The CDR3 sequence is CASSLDGTPFSYEQYF. The CDR3 DNA reads TGTGCCAGCAGCTTAGATGGGACACCGTTTTCCTACGAGCAGTACTTC. This chain joins TRBV11-2 and TRBJ2-7; a weak D match, TRBD1 (6 bases). CDR1 SGHAT and CDR2 FQNNGV come from the germline V gene. The CDR3 covers 16 residues. The V end lost 0 bases, the J end lost 1 base, and 13 bases lay between the germline ends.

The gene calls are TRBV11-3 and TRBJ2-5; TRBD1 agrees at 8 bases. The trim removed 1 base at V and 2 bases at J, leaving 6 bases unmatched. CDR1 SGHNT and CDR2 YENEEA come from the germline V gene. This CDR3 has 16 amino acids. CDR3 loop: CASSLGGTGPQETQYF. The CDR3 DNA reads TGTGCCAGCAGCTTAGGGGGGACAGGACCTCAAGAGACCCAGTACTTC.

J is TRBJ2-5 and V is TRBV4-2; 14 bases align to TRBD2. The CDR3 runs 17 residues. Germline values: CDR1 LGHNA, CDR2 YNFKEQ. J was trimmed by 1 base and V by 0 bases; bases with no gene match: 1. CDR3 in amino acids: CASSQEGTSGGQETQYF. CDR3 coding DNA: TGTGCCAGCAGCCAAGAAGGGACTAGCGGGGGCCAAGAGACCCAGTACTTC.